This passage covers 28 T cell receptor beta chains from one sample sequenced in a study of response to subunit inactivated influenza vaccine. TCRdb fed the RT-PCR reads into MiXCR, producing one record per CDR3 protein. The table includes roughly 790,000 distinct CDR3 sequences, around 20% detected once. The source was PBMCs from blood, collected around 5 days after vaccination. Receptor source: a man aged 50 or older who received an inactivated influenza vaccine.

V usage is TRBV24-1 and J usage is TRBJ2-7, with a tentative D call TRBD1 (6 bases). Germline loops: CDR1 KGHDR, CDR2 SFDVKD. Between the trimmed V and J ends, which lost 6 bases and 1 base, there was a span of 9 bases. This CDR3 region has 13 residues. CDR3 in amino acids: CATSQTGSYEQYF. CDR3 DNA sequence: TGTGCCACCAGTCAAACAGGGTCCTACGAGCAGTACTTC.

The V and J genes are TRBV7-9 and TRBJ2-5; 9 nucleotides match TRBD2. This CDR3 is built from 15 residues. The J segment lost 4 bases and the V segment lost 0 bases, leaving 3 bases of the junction unmatched. Per the germline V gene, CDR1 is SEHNR and CDR2 is FQNEAQ (reference sequence). The CDR3 sequence is CASSLASGSAETQYF. Written as DNA, the CDR3 is TGTGCCAGCAGCTTAGCTAGCGGGAGTGCAGAGACCCAGTACTTC.

The chain uses TRBV6-1 and TRBJ2-1, with TRBD2 identical over 8 bases. The germline V gene encodes CDR1 MNHNS and CDR2 SASEGT. The ends lost 7 bases at V and 0 bases at J; junction bases unmatched: 5. The length of the CDR3 is 15 residues. The CDR3 spells CASNHGTSSYNEQFF. The CDR3 bases are TGTGCCAGCAACCACGGGACTAGCTCCTACAATGAGCAGTTCTTC.

The chain links TRBV12-3 or TRBV12-4 to TRBJ2-2; D ambiguous. V was cut by 3 bases and J by 8 bases, with 10 bases left in between. The CDR3 is 13 residues long. CDR3 sequence reads: CASSFRGRGELFF. CDR3 in DNA: TGTGCCAGCAGTTTTAGAGGCAGAGGGGAGCTGTTTTTT.

Remarks on this clonotype: With a much larger clone just one base away, this may be a read error. This sequence joins TRBV7-2 and TRBJ1-2; 7 nucleotides align to TRBD1. V lost 1 base and J lost 3; bases outside the gene matches: 2. CDR3 length: 14 residues. The germline V gene has CDR1 SGHTA and CDR2 FQGNSA. In nucleotides, the CDR3 is TGTGCCAGCAGCTTAGTGCAGGGGGACTATGGCTACACCTTC. As protein: CASSLVQGDYGYTF. The variable domain in full, with the rest retrieved from reference TRBV7-2 and TRBJ1-2, is GAGVSQSPSNKVTEKGKDVELRCDPISGHTALYWYRQSLGQGLEFLIYFQGNSAPDKSGLPSDRFSAERTGGSVSTLTIQRTQQEDSAVYLCASSLVQGDYGYTFGSGTRLTVV.

The CDR3 here is CASSQDTGFGELFF. The CDR3, as DNA: TGCGCCAGCAGCCAAGATACAGGGTTTGGGGAGCTGTTTTTT. V gene TRBV4-3 combines with J gene TRBJ2-2; D might be TRBD1 (6 bases). Germline V gene lookup returns CDR1 LGHNA and CDR2 YSLEER. CDR3 length equals 14 residues. Trimming shortened V by 0 bases and J by 8 bases, and 10 bases separated the two germline ends.

This clonotype was detected a few times. This chain uses TRBV7-9 with TRBJ1-5; D uncertain. The CDR3 is 13 residues long. The V gene lost 5 bases and the J gene lost 7 bases, with 12 bases spanning the gap. CDR1 and CDR2 (germline): SEHNR, FQNEAQ (reference sequence). The DNA of the CDR3 is TGTGCCAGCAGCACTGCAGAGTTACAGCCCCAGCATTTT. As protein: CASSTAELQPQHF.

The chain combines TRBV28 with TRBJ2-5; D might be TRBD1 (5 bases). CDR3 size: 14 residues. The V and J ends lost 6 bases and 5 bases respectively, with 16 bases between them. CDR1 MDHEN and CDR2 SYDVKM come from the germline V gene. CDR3 bases: TGTGCCAGCAGGGAATTCAGGGATAGGGAGACCCAGTACTTC. This gives the protein CASREFRDRETQYF.

This chain connects TRBV29-1 to TRBJ2-1; no definite D call. The germline CDR1 and CDR2 sequences are SQVTM and ANQGSEA. The CDR3 extends over 13 amino acids. Trimming took 4 bases from V and 3 from J, leaving 10 bases between them. The CDR3 protein is CSVVQPIYNEQFF. CDR3 DNA: TGCAGCGTTGTTCAGCCGATCTACAATGAGCAGTTCTTC.

This CDR3 is CASSGGQGGTDTQYF. The CDR3 DNA reads TGTGCCAGCAGCGGCGGACAGGGGGGCACAGATACGCAGTATTTT. This chain connects TRBV9 to TRBJ2-3; 10 bases are a match to TRBD1. CDR3 length: 15 amino acids. The V and J ends lost 3 bases and 1 base, in that order; junction bases with no gene match: 2. The V gene's germline CDR1 is SGDLS and CDR2 YYNGEE.

This clonotype was detected a few times. The J gene is TRBJ2-1, the V gene TRBV4-2, with 10 bases aligning to TRBD2. The CDR3 spans 13 residues. Germline CDR1 LGHNA, CDR2 YNFKEQ. V lost 3 bases and J lost 9; bases outside the gene matches: 2. The CDR3 loop is CASSQGLAPEQFF. CDR3 DNA: TGTGCCAGCAGCCAGGGACTAGCGCCTGAGCAGTTCTTC.

This clonotype was counted at least ten times. The chain's CDR3 is CSALKGQGATGELFF. As DNA, the CDR3 is TGCAGTGCCCTTAAGGGACAGGGGGCGACCGGGGAGCTGTTTTTT. The chain links TRBV20-1 to TRBJ2-2, with 12 bases matching TRBD1. CDR3 length equals 15 residues. The germline gives CDR1 DFQATT, CDR2 SNEGSKA (reference sequence). V lost 6 bases and J lost 5; bases outside the gene matches: 7.

The V call is TRBV7-2, the J call TRBJ2-3; possibly TRBD2 for D (5 bases). Germline V lookup: CDR1 SGHTA, CDR2 FQGNSA. Trimming stripped 3 bases from V and 4 bases from J, with 17 bases between. CDR3 length: 16 amino acids. The CDR3 nucleotides read TGTGCCAGCAGCTTCCGGGGAGCCGGTGGCGCAGATACGCAGTATTTT. It is translated as CASSFRGAGGADTQYF. Drawing the rest from reference TRBV7-2 and TRBJ2-3, the complete variable domain is GAGVSQSPSNKVTEKGKDVELRCDPISGHTALYWYRQSLGQGLEFLIYFQGNSAPDKSGLPSDRFSAERTGGSVSTLTIQRTQQEDSAVYLCASSFRGAGGADTQYFGPGTRLTVL.

This clonotype has a count of ten or more. J is TRBJ2-3 and V is TRBV7-8; 8 nucleotides line up with TRBD2. Germline CDR1 SGHVS, CDR2 FQNEAQ. This CDR3 is 13 amino acids long. V lost 7 bases and J lost 7; bases outside the gene matches: 7. The CDR3 coding sequence is TGTGCCAGCACCTTGGCGGGGGGAAATACGCAGTATTTT. Protein product: CASTLAGGNTQYF.

The chain couples TRBV7-9 to TRBJ1-1; the D gene is possibly TRBD1 (6 bases). CDR3 length: 15 amino acids. From germline, CDR1 is SEHNR and CDR2 FQNEAQ (reference sequence). Trimming stripped 6 bases from V and 4 bases from J, with 18 bases between. Written as DNA, the CDR3 is TGTGCCAGCAGTTATCACAGGGACCTCGCCACTGAAGCTTTCTTT. Encoded protein: CASSYHRDLATEAFF.

In its sample, this clonotype was seen a few times. J is TRBJ1-1 and V is TRBV19; TRBD1 matches at 8 bases. This CDR3 has 14 residues. Germline V gene lookup returns CDR1 LNHDA and CDR2 SQIVND (reference sequence). The V and J ends lost 9 bases and 2 bases, in that order; junction bases with no gene match: 8. As DNA, the CDR3 is TGTGCCAGCACTAAGGACAGGGTTAACACTGAAGCTTTCTTT. Translating gives CASTKDRVNTEAFF.

The chain is built from TRBV16 and TRBJ2-7, with 8 bases identical to TRBD1. CDR1 is KGHSY and CDR2 is FQNENV in the germline V gene. J was trimmed by 5 bases and V by 8 bases; bases with no gene match: 14. The CDR3 totals 15 residues. For the CDR3, the DNA is TGTGCCAGCCTAAACCCGGGACAGGTTTTCCACGAGCAGTACTTC. Translated, it gives CASLNPGQVFHEQYF.

In its sample, this clonotype was seen many times. The chain employs TRBV18 and TRBJ2-7; 8 nucleotides match TRBD1. Germline V lookup: CDR1 KGHSH, CDR2 LQKENI. The CDR3 is 13 amino acids. Trimming took 8 bases from V and 7 from J; bases not matched to a gene: 10. The CDR3 coding sequence is TGTGCCAGCAGCCCAGACAGGGGTAGGGAGCAGTACTTC. As protein: CASSPDRGREQYF.

This clonotype was found a few times. CDR3 bases: TGTGCCAGCAGTTCGGGACAGGTCAGAAGGGAGCAGTACTTC. Encoded protein: CASSSGQVRREQYF. The chain carries TRBV28 and TRBJ2-7; TRBD1 agrees at 8 bases. The CDR3 contains 14 residues. Germline V gene sequence: CDR1 MDHEN, CDR2 SYDVKM. V shed 4 bases and J 7 bases; nucleotides not matched to a gene: 9.

This clonotype turned up a few times. The chain recombines TRBV11-2 with TRBJ2-7; possibly TRBD2 for D (6 bases). CDR3 length: 15 residues. V was clipped by 0 bases and J by 8 bases, with 17 bases between them. Germline V gene lookup returns CDR1 SGHAT and CDR2 FQNNGV. In DNA form, the CDR3 reads TGTGCCAGCAGCTTAGATCTAACGGGAGCGTCCAAGCAGTACTTC. Amino acid sequence: CASSLDLTGASKQYF.

About this clonotype: The junction does not match germline at one end; this may be a read error. The genes are TRBV11-2 and TRBJ1-1; a weak D match, TRBD1 (5 bases). The V gene's germline CDR1 is SGHAT and CDR2 FQNNGV. The CDR3 is 13 residues long. The CDR3 loop reads CASSVQGFAEAFF. The DNA of the CDR3 is TGTGCCAGCAGCGTTCAGGGATTTGCTGAGGCTTTCTTT.

V gene TRBV2 combines with J gene TRBJ2-1; tentative D call: TRBD2 (6 bases). Germline loops: CDR1 SNHLY, CDR2 FYNNEI. Trimming removed 11 bases from V and 7 bases from J, with 15 bases in between. The CDR3 is 12 residues long. The CDR3 here is CAARGSGNEQFF. CDR3 DNA: TGTGCCGCACGGGGGTCGGGGAATGAGCAGTTCTTC.

V usage is TRBV11-2 and J usage is TRBJ2-1; possibly TRBD2 for D (5 bases). Germline CDR1 and CDR2: SGHAT and FQNNGV. The CDR3 extends over 14 amino acids. Trimming stripped 5 bases from V and 1 base from J, with 9 bases between. The CDR3 DNA reads TGTGCCAGCAGCCGACCGGGATCCTACAATGAGCAGTTCTTC. It specifies CASSRPGSYNEQFF.

This clonotype was counted only a few times. The rearrangement links TRBV12-3 or TRBV12-4 to TRBJ2-2, with 8 positions matching TRBD2. V lost 5 bases and J lost 1; bases outside the gene matches: 9. There are 17 residues in the CDR3. The CDR3 DNA reads as TGTGCCAGCAGTCCCAGCGGGGGCGTTGAGAACACCGGGGAGCTGTTTTTT. Its protein product is CASSPSGGVENTGELFF.

This clonotype was seen only a few times. The chain links TRBV12-3 or TRBV12-4 to TRBJ2-5, with D possibly matching TRBD2 (5 bases). V lost 5 bases and J 6 bases, leaving 7 bases between the germline ends. The CDR3 length is 11 residues. The CDR3 nucleotides are TGTGCCAGCAGTAGCGGCAAGACCCAGTACTTC. Translating gives CASSSGKTQYF.

V is TRBV20-1 and J is TRBJ1-2; 9 positions match TRBD1. The CDR3 totals 14 residues. V lost 5 bases to trimming and J lost 0 bases; unmatched junction nucleotides: 4. Looked up from germline, CDR1 is DFQATT and CDR2 is SNEGSKA (reference sequence). The CDR3 DNA reads TGCAGTGCTCCACAGGGGGCAACTAACTATGGCTACACCTTC. The encoded protein is CSAPQGATNYGYTF.

This clonotype was detected a few times. The chain uses TRBV5-6 and TRBJ2-1; 9 bases map to TRBD2. The V segment lost 1 base and the J segment 7 bases; nucleotides outside the gene matches: 6. Germline lookup yields CDR1 SGHDT and CDR2 YYEEEE. The CDR3 has 15 amino acids. As DNA, the CDR3 is TGTGCCAGCAGCTTGAAAGCGGGGGGCATAAATGAGCAGTTCTTC. This encodes CASSLKAGGINEQFF.

There are a few counts of this clonotype. This chain connects TRBV5-1 to TRBJ2-4; 7 positions match TRBD1. The trim removed 0 bases at V and 5 bases at J, leaving 5 bases unmatched. This CDR3 has 15 residues. Germline CDR1 is SGHRS and CDR2 is YFSETQ. Here the CDR3 DNA reads TGCGCCAGCAGCTTGGGGGACAGTTTCCAAAACATTCAGTACTTC. Amino acid sequence: CASSLGDSFQNIQYF.